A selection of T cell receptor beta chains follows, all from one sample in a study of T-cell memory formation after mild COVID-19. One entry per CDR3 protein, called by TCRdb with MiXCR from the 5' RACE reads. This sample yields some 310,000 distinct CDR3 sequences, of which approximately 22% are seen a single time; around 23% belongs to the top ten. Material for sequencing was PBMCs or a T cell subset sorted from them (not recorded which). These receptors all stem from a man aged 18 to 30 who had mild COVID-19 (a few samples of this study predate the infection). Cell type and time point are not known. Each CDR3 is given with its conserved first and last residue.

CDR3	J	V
CASSLGVQGGTEAFF	TRBJ1-1	TRBV5-1
CASSLDPHGELFF	TRBJ2-2	TRBV5-1
CASSQRTSGSLYEQYF	TRBJ2-7	TRBV4-1
CASSLGGARNSPLHF	TRBJ1-6	TRBV27
CASSLHDQETQYF	TRBJ2-5	TRBV7-7
CASSLSRGNTEAFF	TRBJ1-1	TRBV27
CASSPPTGTGDTQYF	TRBJ2-3	TRBV7-9
CASSFSRDRVRGYTF	TRBJ1-2	TRBV12-3/TRBV12-4
CASFTQNNEKLFF	TRBJ1-4	TRBV18
CASSGAMSSYNEQFF	TRBJ2-1	TRBV4-1
CASRPTDSYEQYF	TRBJ2-7	TRBV12-3/TRBV12-4
CASRGQLNQPQHF	TRBJ1-5	TRBV6-1
CASSSGQGDSPLHF	TRBJ1-6	TRBV28
CASSLLDLQETQYF	TRBJ2-5	TRBV4-1
CSARGASPSTDTQYF	TRBJ2-3	TRBV20-1
CASSWGTVETQYF	TRBJ2-5	TRBV5-6
CASSPGWNYGYTF	TRBJ1-2	TRBV7-9
CASSLMDRGGFGNTIYF	TRBJ1-3	TRBV18
CASSFKWSQYF	TRBJ2-5	TRBV11-2
CASSVVAYNSPLHF	TRBJ1-6	TRBV9
CASSKGLALEQYF	TRBJ2-7	TRBV5-1
CSASSGNQPQHF	TRBJ1-5	TRBV20-1
CASSHDTRTDEQFF	TRBJ2-1	TRBV4-3
CASSQQEVGDTQYF	TRBJ2-3	TRBV18
CAISRGRETQYF	TRBJ2-5	TRBV10-3
CASSQDEWGLGKNIQYF	TRBJ2-4	TRBV4-3
CASSSGQGGSTDTQYF	TRBJ2-3	TRBV7-2